What follows are 11 T cell receptor beta chains derived from one specimen sequenced in a study of blood T cell repertoires in COVID-19. TCRdb's copy holds only in-frame clones and misses some; the assay was immunoSEQ multiplex PCR. The data show roughly 70,000 clones, with 65% to 90% seen just once and 6% to 6.5% held by the top ten. The source material was peripheral blood. Receptor source: a man aged 80 or over with COVID-19, enrolled during active disease.

This clone was detected once. Other DNA sequences in the same sample also yield this CDR3. This chain uses TRBV18 with TRBJ1-5; D is perhaps TRBD1 (5 bases). Trimming stripped 2 bases from V and 5 bases from J, with 7 bases between. Germline values: CDR1 KGHSH, CDR2 LQKENI. This CDR3 contains 13 residues. CDR3 in amino acids: CASSPGGDQPQHF. In DNA, the CDR3 is TGTGCCAGCTCACCAGGGGGGGATCAGCCCCAGCATTTT.

V and J are TRBV18 and TRBJ1-4; D unclear. Trimming shortened V by 2 bases and J by 7 bases, and 17 bases separated the two germline ends. The CDR3 has 16 amino acids. Germline V gives CDR1 KGHSH, CDR2 LQKENI. The CDR3 reads CASSPNESSGFEKLFF. The CDR3 coding sequence is TGTGCCAGCTCACCAAACGAGTCGTCGGGGTTTGAAAAACTGTTTTTT.

This clone was picked up one time. The chain couples TRBV5-1 to TRBJ2-1, with 13 bases lining up with TRBD2. Germline assignment: CDR1 SGHRS and CDR2 YFSETQ. The CDR3 covers 17 residues. Trimming removed 4 bases from V and 0 bases from J; junction bases left unmatched: 4. The CDR3 DNA follows: TGCGCCAGCAGCCCTAGGACTAGCGGGGGCTCCTACAATGAGCAGTTCTTC. It translates to CASSPRTSGGSYNEQFF.

This clone was seen a handful of times. The chain couples TRBV5-1 to TRBJ1-1, with a weak D call TRBD1 (5 bases). V lost 2 bases to trimming and J lost 4 bases, with 15 bases between them. The CDR3 loop spans 15 amino acids. CDR1 is SGHRS and CDR2 is YFSETQ in the germline V gene. CDR3 sequence (DNA): TGCGCCAGCAGCTTTATTGACGCAGGGATCACTGAAGCTTTCTTT. This gives the protein CASSFIDAGITEAFF.

In its sample, this clone was seen once. In this CDR3 the conserved last residue, phenylalanine or tryptophan, is missing, so a read error is likely. The DNA is omitted, as the CDR3 cannot be located on it reliably, and the CDR3 follows TCRdb's listing. This chain connects TRBV24-1 to TRBJ2-7; the tabulated D call, TRBD2, remains unverified against the DNA. Counting both end residues, the CDR3 totals 12 amino acids. Germline CDR1 and CDR2: KGHDR and SFDVKD. CDR3 loop: CATSDRRVAGGL.

The rearrangement links TRBV11-2 to TRBJ2-7, with 10 bases lining up with TRBD1. Germline CDR1 and CDR2: SGHAT and FQNNGV. This CDR3 spans 16 amino acids. Trimming at V came to 2 bases and at J to 7 bases, leaving 11 bases not matched to a gene. CDR3 in amino acids: CASSLREWDRGYEQYF. The CDR3 coding sequence is TGTGCCAGCAGCTTAAGGGAATGGGACAGGGGCTATGAGCAGTACTTC.

This clone was recorded a few times. This chain uses TRBV10-3 with TRBJ2-7; the D is unclear. Per the germline V gene, CDR1 is ENHRY and CDR2 is SYGVKD. This CDR3 spans 12 amino acids. V lost 5 bases and J lost 2, with 7 bases in between. CDR3: CAISQDTYEQYF. CDR3 bases: TGTGCCATCAGTCAGGATACCTACGAGCAGTACTTC.

The CDR3 loop is CASSQNGQGLSPLHF. The CDR3 DNA sequence: TGTGCCAGCAGCCAAAACGGACAGGGTCTTTCACCCCTCCACTTT. The chain combines TRBV6-5 with TRBJ1-6; 8 positions match TRBD1. V lost 6 bases and J lost 9; bases outside the gene matches: 10. The CDR3 consists of 15 residues. Germline CDR1 is MNHEY and CDR2 is SVGAGI.

The gene calls are TRBV19 and TRBJ2-2; D is perhaps TRBD2 (5 bases). V gave up 7 bases and J gave up 6 bases, with 18 bases separating them. This CDR3 has 15 amino acids. Germline CDR1 and CDR2: LNHDA and SQIVND (reference sequence). CDR3 amino acids: CASKLAAGSAGELFF. CDR3 DNA sequence: TGTGCCAGTAAATTGGCGGCGGGTTCGGCCGGGGAGCTGTTTTTT.

The chain recombines TRBV10-1 with TRBJ2-7; TRBD2 agrees at 10 bases. Germline CDR1 and CDR2: WNHNN and SYGVQD (reference sequence). The CDR3 is 15 residues long. The V and J ends lost 5 bases and 7 bases, in that order; junction bases with no gene match: 11. CDR3 in amino acids: CASSKERGGEKEQYF. For the CDR3, the DNA is TGCGCCAGCAGTAAAGAGCGGGGGGGCGAAAAGGAGCAGTACTTC.

The rearrangement joins TRBV7-6 to TRBJ2-5; D is possibly TRBD1 (5 bases). This CDR3 has 17 residues. Deletions cut 1 base from V and 1 base from J, with 16 bases between. Germline assignment: CDR1 SGHVS and CDR2 FNYEAQ. This chain's CDR3 is CASSLGQAGTGQETQYF. The CDR3 DNA reads as TGTGCCAGCAGCTTAGGTCAGGCAGGCACAGGCCAAGAGACCCAGTACTTC.